The sample holds many counts of the clone carrying this TCR beta chain. Its antigen is unknown. This specimen comes from a study of Graves' ophthalmopathy and Graves' hyperthyroidism. Study overall: At the time of initial diagnosis and before any treatment, peripheral blood was collected.

V was trimmed by 6 bases and J by 3 bases, leaving 12 bases between them. This CDR3 comprises 14 residues. Germline V gene sequence: CDR1 SGHTA, CDR2 FQGNSA. RNA served as the template for amplifying TCR beta CDR3 regions. RT-PCR was first run with HTBI primers, then multiplex PCR in a second round. One entry per CDR3 protein, called by TCRdb with MiXCR from the multiplex PCR reads. This table holds 300,000 or so distinct CDR3 sequences, 17% found once. Study-wide points: Ophthalmopathy was separated from stable hyperthyroidism by a 13-signature model with over 85% sensitivity and just under 84% specificity.

Certain patients were not enrolled. These were patients with other autoimmune diseases, uncontrolled infections, pregnancy or lactation. The chain uses TRBV7-2 and TRBJ1-5; weak D call: TRBD1 (6 bases). The specimen was peripheral blood. The sequence derives from an adult man with Graves' ophthalmopathy. As DNA, the CDR3 is TGTGCCAGCAGTCTGCAGGGGTCCAATCAGCCCCAGCATTTT. It specifies CASSLQGSNQPQHF.